This TCR beta chain comes out of a study of cytomegalovirus exposure and HLA in healthy donors. For the study at large: Early release data held roughly 90 million unique TCRs from HLA-typed donors.

The germline V gene has CDR1 SNHLY and CDR2 FYNNEI. The CDR3 consists of 16 residues. V dropped 6 bases and J dropped 1; count of bases not matched to a gene: 7. Study findings and constraints: A later analysis showed HLA-associated TCR beta chains outstripping equally common others in clonal expansion.

Turning to this clone: Its matching antigen is unknown.

Amplification used 60 Vbeta primers and 13 Jbeta primers. Using immunoSEQ multiplex PCR, the repertoire was profiled, and TCRdb retains in-frame clones only, with some absent. The sample holds 140,000 to 150,000 clones, 79% seen once. The rearrangement uses TRBV2 and TRBJ2-3; 10 nucleotides match TRBD2. The TCR sequence derives from a woman in her forties in good health and CMV-seropositive. Sequencing was performed on PBMCs. The CDR3 bases are TGTGCCAGCAGCCTTGGACTAGCGGACGGCACAGATACGCAGTATTTT. Its protein product is CASSLGLADGTDTQYF.